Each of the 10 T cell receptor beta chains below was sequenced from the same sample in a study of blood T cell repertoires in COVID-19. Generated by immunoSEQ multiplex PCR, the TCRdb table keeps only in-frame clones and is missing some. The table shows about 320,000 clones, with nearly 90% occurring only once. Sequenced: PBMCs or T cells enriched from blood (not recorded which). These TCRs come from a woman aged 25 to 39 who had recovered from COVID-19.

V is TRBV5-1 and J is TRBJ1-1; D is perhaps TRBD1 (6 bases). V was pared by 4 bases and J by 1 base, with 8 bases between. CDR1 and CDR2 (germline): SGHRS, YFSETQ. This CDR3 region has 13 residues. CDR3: CASSTRGNTEAFF. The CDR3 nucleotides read TGCGCCAGCAGCACCAGGGGGAACACTGAAGCTTTCTTT.

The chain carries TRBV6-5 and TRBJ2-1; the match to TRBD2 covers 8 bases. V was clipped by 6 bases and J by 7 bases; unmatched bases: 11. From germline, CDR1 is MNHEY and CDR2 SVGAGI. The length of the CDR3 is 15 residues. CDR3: CASSPPGGGWNEQFF. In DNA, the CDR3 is TGTGCCAGCAGCCCCCCGGGCGGGGGGTGGAATGAGCAGTTCTTC.

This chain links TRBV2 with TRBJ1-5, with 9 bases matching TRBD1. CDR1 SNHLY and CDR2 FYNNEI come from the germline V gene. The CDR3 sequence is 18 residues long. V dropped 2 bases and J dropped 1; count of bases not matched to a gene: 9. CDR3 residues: CASSERTGARNSNQPQHF. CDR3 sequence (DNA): TGTGCCAGCAGTGAAAGGACAGGGGCCCGAAACAGCAATCAGCCCCAGCATTTT. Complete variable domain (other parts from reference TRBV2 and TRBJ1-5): EPEVTQTPSHQVTQMGQEVILRCVPISNHLYFYWYRQILGQKVEFLVSFYNNEISEKSEIFDDQFSVERPDGSNFTLKIRSTKLEDSAMYFCASSERTGARNSNQPQHFGDGTRLSIL.

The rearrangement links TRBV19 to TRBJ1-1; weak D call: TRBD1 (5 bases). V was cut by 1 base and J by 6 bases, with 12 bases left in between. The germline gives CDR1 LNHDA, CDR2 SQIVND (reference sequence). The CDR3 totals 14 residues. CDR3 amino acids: CASSIVGRVAEAFF. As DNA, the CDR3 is TGTGCCAGTAGTATAGTGGGCAGGGTCGCTGAAGCTTTCTTT.

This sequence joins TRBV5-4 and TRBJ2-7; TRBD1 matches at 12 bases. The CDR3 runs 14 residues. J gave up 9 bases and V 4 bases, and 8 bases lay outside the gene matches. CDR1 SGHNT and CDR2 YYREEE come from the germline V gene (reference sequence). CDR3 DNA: TGTGCCAGCAGCCCTTCCGGGACAGGGGGCTTGCAGTACTTC. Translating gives CASSPSGTGGLQYF.

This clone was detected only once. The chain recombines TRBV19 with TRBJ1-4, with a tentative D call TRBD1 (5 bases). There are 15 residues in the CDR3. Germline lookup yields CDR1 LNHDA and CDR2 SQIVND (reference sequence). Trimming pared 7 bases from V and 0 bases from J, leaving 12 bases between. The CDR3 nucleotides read TGTGCCAGTAACCGACAGACTGCAACTAATGAAAAACTGTTTTTT. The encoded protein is CASNRQTATNEKLFF. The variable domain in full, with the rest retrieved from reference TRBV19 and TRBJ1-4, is DGGITQSPKYLFRKEGQNVTLSCEQNLNHDAMYWYRQDPGQGLRLIYYSQIVNDFQKGDIAEGYSVSREKKESFPLTVTSAQKNPTAFYLCASNRQTATNEKLFFGSGTQLSVL.

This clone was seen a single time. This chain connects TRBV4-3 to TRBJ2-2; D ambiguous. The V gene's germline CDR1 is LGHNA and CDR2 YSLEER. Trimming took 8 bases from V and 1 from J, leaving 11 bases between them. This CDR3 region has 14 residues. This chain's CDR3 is CASRRLMNTGELFF. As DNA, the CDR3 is TGCGCCAGCCGGAGACTCATGAACACCGGGGAGCTGTTTTTT.

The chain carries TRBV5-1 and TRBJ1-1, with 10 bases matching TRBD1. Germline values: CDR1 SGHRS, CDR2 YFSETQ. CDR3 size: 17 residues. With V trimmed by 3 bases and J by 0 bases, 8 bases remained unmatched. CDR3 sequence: CASSSGDRGGMNTEAFF. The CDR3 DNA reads TGCGCCAGCAGCTCGGGGGACAGGGGCGGCATGAACACTGAAGCTTTCTTT. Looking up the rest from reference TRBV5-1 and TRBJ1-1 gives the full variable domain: KAGVTQTPRYLIKTRGQQVTLSCSPISGHRSVSWYQQTPGQGLQFLFEYFSETQRNKGNFPGRFSGRQFSNSRSEMNVSTLELGDSALYLCASSSGDRGGMNTEAFFGQGTRLTVV.

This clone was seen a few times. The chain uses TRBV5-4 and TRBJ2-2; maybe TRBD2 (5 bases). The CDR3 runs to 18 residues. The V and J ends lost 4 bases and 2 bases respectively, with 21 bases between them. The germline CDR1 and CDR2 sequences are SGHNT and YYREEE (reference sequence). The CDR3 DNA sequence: TGTGCCAGCAGCCCCGGCCTACTAGGACTTCTTAACACCGGGGAGCTGTTTTTT. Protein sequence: CASSPGLLGLLNTGELFF.

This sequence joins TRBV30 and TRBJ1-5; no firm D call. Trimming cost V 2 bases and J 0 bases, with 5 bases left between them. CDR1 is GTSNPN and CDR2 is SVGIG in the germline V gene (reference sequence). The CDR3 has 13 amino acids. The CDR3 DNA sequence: TGTGCCTGGAGTCCAAATAGCAATCAGCCCCAGCATTTT. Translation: CAWSPNSNQPQHF.